This TCR beta chain was sequenced during a study of T cell responses to AZD1222 COVID-19 vaccine. Measured with immunoSEQ multiplex PCR; TCRdb has only the in-frame clones, and not every one. The sample lists about 150,000 clones, about 90% occurring once. Sequencing used peripheral blood, obtained 28 days after the second AZD1222 dose. This clonotype originated in an adult who received the AZD1222 COVID-19 vaccine.

The CDR3 region is CASRDPGLAGGLREQYF. CDR3 DNA: TGTGCCAGCAGAGACCCGGGACTAGCGGGAGGTTTGCGGGAGCAGTACTTC. The chain uses TRBV28 and TRBJ2-7; 15 bases line up with TRBD2. The CDR3 contains 17 residues. Germline V gene data show CDR1 as MDHEN and CDR2 as SYDVKM. Germline trimming cut 6 bases from V and 7 bases from J; bases unmatched to any gene: 13.